The 3 T cell receptor beta chains below all came from one sample that was sequenced in a study of untreated major depressive disorder. Study-wide findings and caveats: CD4+ T cells from depressed patients used TRBV05-01 (Vbeta 5.1) more often than controls.

No antigen has been assigned to these receptors. Only in-frame clones appear in the TCRdb table, and some are missing; sequencing was by immunoSEQ multiplex PCR. The sample holds approximately 25,000 clones, roughly nine tenths seen once. The sequenced material came from CD4+ T cells from PBMCs. These TCRs come from a woman in her 30s with major depressive disorder.

The rearrangement joins TRBV5-6 to TRBJ2-3; D uncertain. The V end was cut by 4 bases, the J end by 0 bases, with 6 bases between. The CDR3 loop spans 13 amino acids. From germline, CDR1 is SGHDT and CDR2 YYEEEE. CDR3 DNA sequence: TGTGCCAGCAGCCCTGTTAGCACAGATACGCAGTATTTT. Translation: CASSPVSTDTQYF.

This sequence joins TRBV14 and TRBJ2-7; TRBD1 agrees at 7 bases. After removal of 2 bases from V and 3 bases from J, the junction contained 1 base not matched to a gene. CDR1 is SGHDN, CDR2 FVKESK, per germline. The CDR3 loop spans 13 amino acids. CDR3 in DNA: TGTGCCAGCAGCCAACGACAGGGCTACGAGCAGTACTTC. It specifies CASSQRQGYEQYF.

The chain combines TRBV20-1 with TRBJ2-7, with TRBD1 matching over 7 bases. Per the germline V gene, CDR1 is DFQATT and CDR2 is SNEGSKA (reference sequence). The CDR3 covers 8 residues. Trimming removed 5 bases from V and 11 bases from J; junction bases left unmatched: 0. CDR3 residues: CSAGTEYF. As DNA, the CDR3 is TGCAGTGCTGGGACAGAGTACTTC.